The rows below give T cell receptor beta chains drawn from one sample of a study of graft-versus-host responses after intestinal transplantation. No antigen has been identified for these receptors. Libraries were prepared by immunoSEQ multiplex PCR; TCRdb keeps only in-frame clonotypes and omits some of them. Of some 110,000 clones in the sample, just under 95% are singletons; the top ten hold approximately 1%. This material consisted of unstimulated CD8+ T cells sorted from spleen or lymph node cells, taken before transplant. Source of these receptors: a human donor who was the organ donor for an intestinal transplant. Both conserved end residues are part of each CDR3. The D gene is left open where the match is weak. Clone size is shown for a subset of rows, as once, few, many or a class of expanded clone.

>-|TRBJ1-1|TRBV2|-
CASSDGIGQTNTEAFF
TGTGCCAGCAGTGACGGGATAGGGCAGACGAACACTGAAGCTTTCTTT
>-|TRBJ1-2|TRBV28|-
CASSPRGGVGSYGYTF
TGTGCCAGCAGTCCCCGGGGGGGGGTGGGTAGCTATGGCTACACCTTC
>-|TRBJ1-4|TRBV4-1|-
CASSQVGGREKLFF
TGCGCCAGCAGCCAGGTCGGGGGGAGGGAAAAACTGTTTTTT
>-|TRBJ1-5|TRBV7-9|-
CASSGSNSNQPQHF
TGTGCCAGCAGCGGGTCGAATAGCAATCAGCCCCAGCATTTT
>TRBD2|TRBJ2-1|TRBV5-4|-
CASSSLTSGYNEQFF
TGTGCCAGCAGCTCGTTGACTAGCGGGTACAATGAGCAGTTCTTC
>-|TRBJ2-1|TRBV19|-
CASSITDYNEQFF
TGTGCCAGTAGTATCACGGACTACAATGAGCAGTTCTTC
>TRBD1|TRBJ1-6|TRBV7-9|-
CASSPYPTGVSPLHF
TGTGCCAGCAGCCCGTACCCGACAGGGGTTTCACCCCTCCACTTT
>TRBD1|TRBJ1-2|TRBV29-1|-
CSVVDRGQIYGYTF
TGCAGCGTCGTGGACAGGGGGCAGATCTATGGCTACACCTTC
>-|TRBJ2-1|TRBV27|-
CASRKQGTDNEQFF
TGTGCCAGCAGGAAGCAGGGAACCGACAATGAGCAGTTCTTC
>-|TRBJ1-5|TRBV28|-
CASSFGTLAGIVNQPQHF
TGTGCCAGCAGTTTCGGCACGCTAGCGGGGATCGTCAATCAGCCCCAGCATTTT
>TRBD1|TRBJ1-1|TRBV4-2|-
CASSLTGARDTEAFF
TGTGCCAGCAGCCTCACAGGGGCGCGGGACACTGAAGCTTTCTTT
>-|TRBJ2-7|TRBV6-6|-
CASSPDFYEQYF
TGTGCCAGCAGCCCGGACTTCTACGAGCAGTACTTC
>-|TRBJ1-2|TRBV15|-
CATSRVYRANYGYTF
TGTGCCACCAGCAGAGTCTACAGGGCTAACTATGGCTACACCTTC
>-|TRBJ1-1|TRBV5-1|once
CASSFEDANTEAFF
TGCGCCAGCAGCTTCGAGGATGCGAACACTGAAGCTTTCTTT
>TRBD2|TRBJ2-5|TRBV2|-
CASSVSGSGAQETQYF
TGTGCCAGCAGCGTTAGCGGGAGCGGGGCACAAGAGACCCAGTACTTC
>-|TRBJ2-3|TRBV4-1|-
CASSHSPGPGRTDTQYF
TGCGCCAGCAGCCACTCCCCAGGGCCAGGAAGGACAGATACGCAGTATTTT
>-|TRBJ2-7|TRBV27|few
CASSSGGPYEQYF
TGTGCCAGCAGTTCCGGGGGCCCCTACGAGCAGTACTTC
>-|TRBJ2-7|TRBV10-2|-
CASSDYSSRLFPYEQYF
TGCGCCAGCAGTGATTATTCGTCTAGATTATTTCCCTACGAGCAGTACTTC
>-|TRBJ1-2|TRBV10-3|-
CAISEWPGVIDYGYTF
TGTGCCATCAGTGAATGGCCAGGGGTCATAGACTATGGCTACACCTTC
>-|TRBJ2-7|TRBV7-8|-
CASSLQAILSYEQYF
TGTGCCAGCAGCTTACAGGCGATACTCTCCTACGAGCAGTACTTC
>-|TRBJ2-3|TRBV9|-
CASSVEGVSTDTQYF
TGTGCCAGCAGCGTAGAAGGGGTTAGCACAGATACGCAGTATTTT
>-|TRBJ2-7|TRBV7-2|-
CASSHQLGSAEQYF
TGTGCCAGCAGCCATCAGCTCGGATCCGCCGAGCAGTACTTC
>TRBD1|TRBJ2-3|TRBV10-3|-
CAIRRDRDTDTQYF
TGTGCCATCAGGAGGGACAGGGACACAGATACGCAGTATTTT
>TRBD1|TRBJ2-1|TRBV5-5|-
CASSWWPDRVLGPYNEQFF
TGTGCCAGCAGCTGGTGGCCGGACAGGGTCCTCGGACCCTACAATGAGCAGTTCTTC
>-|TRBJ2-7|TRBV28|-
CASSPELGTTYEQYF
TGTGCCAGCAGCCCCGAACTAGGGACGACCTACGAGCAGTACTTC
>-|TRBJ2-2|TRBV6-6|-
CASTITPYGGTGELFF
TGTGCCAGCACTATTACTCCGTATGGGGGCACCGGGGAGCTGTTTTTT
>-|TRBJ2-7|TRBV28|-
CASSWISLAYEQYF
TGTGCCAGCAGCTGGATCAGTTTGGCCTACGAGCAGTACTTC
>TRBD2|TRBJ2-1|TRBV11-2|-
CASSLPLTSGPYNEQFF
TGTGCCAGCAGCTTACCCCTGACTAGCGGGCCCTACAATGAGCAGTTCTTC
>TRBD1|TRBJ1-1|TRBV19|-
CASSMTGWNTEAFF
TGTGCCAGTAGTATGACAGGGTGGAACACTGAAGCTTTCTTT
>-|TRBJ1-4|TRBV2|-
CASSAGGVTNEKLFF
TGTGCCAGCAGTGCCGGGGGCGTAACTAATGAAAAACTGTTTTTT
>-|TRBJ2-7|TRBV4-1|-
CASSQVWQFSYEQYF
TGCGCCAGCAGCCAAGTCTGGCAGTTCTCCTACGAGCAGTACTTC
>-|TRBJ2-3|TRBV12-5|-
CASGFALRGRVGTDTQYF
TGTGCTAGTGGTTTCGCCCTCCGGGGGCGAGTAGGCACAGATACGCAGTATTTT
>-|TRBJ1-1|TRBV12-5|-
CASGENTEAFF
TGTGCTAGTGGGGAGAACACTGAAGCTTTCTTT
>TRBD1|TRBJ1-2|TRBV29-1|-
CSVGVGTEDGYTF
TGCAGCGTCGGGGTGGGGACAGAGGATGGCTACACCTTC
>TRBD2|TRBJ2-5|TRBV27|-
CASSRVAGEETQYF
TGTGCCAGCAGTAGGGTAGCGGGAGAAGAGACCCAGTACTTC
>-|TRBJ2-1|TRBV4-2|-
CASSQVSLLEQFF
TGTGCCAGCAGCCAAGTAAGCCTACTTGAGCAGTTCTTC
>-|TRBJ2-2|TRBV30|-
CAWKADTGELFF
TGTGCCTGGAAGGCAGACACCGGGGAGCTGTTTTTT
>-|TRBJ2-1|TRBV6-5|-
CASRVGTGSYNEQFF
TGTGCCAGCAGGGTCGGGACTGGTTCCTACAATGAGCAGTTCTTC
>-|TRBJ2-5|TRBV29-1|-
CSVNLAHNLQETQYF
TGCAGCGTTAACCTAGCGCACAATCTCCAAGAGACCCAGTACTTC
>TRBD1|TRBJ2-5|TRBV27|-
CASSFGQGAGETQYF
TGTGCCAGCAGTTTCGGGCAGGGGGCGGGAGAGACCCAGTACTTC
>-|TRBJ2-5|TRBV5-4|-
CASSWGPGEETQYF
TGTGCCAGCAGTTGGGGGCCGGGGGAGGAGACCCAGTACTTC
>TRBD1|TRBJ1-1|TRBV7-8|-
CASSLRTGRPVKAFF
TGTGCCAGCAGCCTAAGGACAGGGCGCCCCGTCAAAGCTTTCTTT
>TRBD2|TRBJ2-3|TRBV5-1|-
CASRKTSGSITDTQYF
TGCGCCAGCAGGAAGACTAGCGGGAGTATCACAGATACGCAGTATTTT